This T cell receptor (beta chain) appears in the sequencing data of a study of T cells in localized non-small cell lung cancer. Generated by immunoSEQ multiplex PCR, the TCRdb table keeps only in-frame clones and is missing some. The sample records around 30,000 clones, around 93% being singletons. The study's findings and limits: A median of about 60 of the top 100 tumor clones appeared in adjacent lung, which was paired and uninvolved. Without multi-region sequencing, intratumor heterogeneity could not be excluded. Those with higher blood T cell density had longer overall survival.

Germline V gene data show CDR1 as SGHNT and CDR2 as YYREEE (reference sequence). Trimming took 4 bases from V and 8 from J, leaving 15 bases between them. This CDR3 region has 14 residues. Comment on this clone: The antigen is unknown.

This material consisted of peripheral blood, taken before any cancer treatment. The receptor was derived from an older female donor with stage I lung adenocarcinoma. The chain recombines TRBV5-4 with TRBJ1-4, with D unclear. The CDR3 DNA sequence: TGTGCCAGCAGCATATACAGTTTCCCAGAAAAACTGTTTTTT. Protein sequence: CASSIYSFPEKLFF.